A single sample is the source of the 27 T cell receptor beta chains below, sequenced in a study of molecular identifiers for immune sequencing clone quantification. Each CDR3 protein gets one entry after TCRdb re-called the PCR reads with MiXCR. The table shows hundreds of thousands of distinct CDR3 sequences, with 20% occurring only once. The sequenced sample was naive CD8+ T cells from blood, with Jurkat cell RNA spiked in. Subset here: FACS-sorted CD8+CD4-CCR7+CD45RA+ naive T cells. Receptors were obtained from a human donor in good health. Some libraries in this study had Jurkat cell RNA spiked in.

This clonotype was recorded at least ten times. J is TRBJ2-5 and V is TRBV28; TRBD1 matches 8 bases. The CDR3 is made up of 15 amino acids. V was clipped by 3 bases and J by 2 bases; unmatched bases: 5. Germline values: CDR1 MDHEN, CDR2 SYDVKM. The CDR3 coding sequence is TGTGCCAGCAGTTTGGGGACAGGCCTACAAGAGACCCAGTACTTC. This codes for CASSLGTGLQETQYF. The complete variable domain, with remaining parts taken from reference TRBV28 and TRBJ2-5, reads DVKVTQSSRYLVKRTGEKVFLECVQDMDHENMFWYRQDPGLGLRLIYFSYDVKMKEKGDIPEGYSVSREKKERFSLILESASTNQTSMYLCASSLGTGLQETQYFGPGTRLLVL.

This CDR3 is CASSPPRGDEQFF. CDR3 coding DNA: TGTGCCAGCAGCCCACCAAGGGGCGATGAGCAGTTCTTC. The V and J genes are TRBV5-4 and TRBJ2-1; a weak D match, TRBD1 (5 bases). Germline CDR1 reads SGHNT; CDR2 reads YYREEE (reference sequence). The V end lost 4 bases, the J end lost 8 bases, and 13 bases lay between the germline ends. This CDR3 comprises 13 residues.

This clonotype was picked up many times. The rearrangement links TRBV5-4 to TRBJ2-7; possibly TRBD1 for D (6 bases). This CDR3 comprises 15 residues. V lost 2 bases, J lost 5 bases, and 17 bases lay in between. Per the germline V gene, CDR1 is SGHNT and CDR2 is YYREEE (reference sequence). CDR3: CASSFPDQGMNEQYF. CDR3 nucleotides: TGTGCCAGCAGCTTCCCAGACCAGGGGATGAACGAGCAGTACTTC. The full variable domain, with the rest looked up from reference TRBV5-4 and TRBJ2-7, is ETGVTQSPTHLIKTRGQQVTLRCSSQSGHNTVSWYQQALGQGPQFIFQYYREEENGRGNFPPRFSGLQFPNYSSELNVNALELDDSALYLCASSFPDQGMNEQYFGPGTRLTVT.

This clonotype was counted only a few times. CDR3 sequence: CASSIQDTSEQYF. The CDR3 nucleotides read TGTGCCAGTAGTATTCAGGACACCTCCGAGCAGTACTTC. This chain uses TRBV19 with TRBJ2-7; tentative D call: TRBD1 (5 bases). Germline V gives CDR1 LNHDA, CDR2 SQIVND (reference sequence). The CDR3 is 13 residues long. V was clipped by 3 bases and J by 6 bases, with 12 bases between them.

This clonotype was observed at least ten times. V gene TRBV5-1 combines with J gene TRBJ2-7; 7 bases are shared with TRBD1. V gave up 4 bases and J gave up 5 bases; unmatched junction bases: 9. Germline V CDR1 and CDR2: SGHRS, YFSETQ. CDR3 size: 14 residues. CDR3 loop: CASSPVQGKDEQYF. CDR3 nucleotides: TGCGCCAGCAGCCCGGTACAGGGGAAGGACGAGCAGTACTTC.

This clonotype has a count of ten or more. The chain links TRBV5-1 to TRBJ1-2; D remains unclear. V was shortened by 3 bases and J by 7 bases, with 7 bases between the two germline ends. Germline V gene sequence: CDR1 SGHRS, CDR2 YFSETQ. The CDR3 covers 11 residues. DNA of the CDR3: TGCGCCAGCAGCTACGATAGTGGCTACACCTTC. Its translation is CASSYDSGYTF.

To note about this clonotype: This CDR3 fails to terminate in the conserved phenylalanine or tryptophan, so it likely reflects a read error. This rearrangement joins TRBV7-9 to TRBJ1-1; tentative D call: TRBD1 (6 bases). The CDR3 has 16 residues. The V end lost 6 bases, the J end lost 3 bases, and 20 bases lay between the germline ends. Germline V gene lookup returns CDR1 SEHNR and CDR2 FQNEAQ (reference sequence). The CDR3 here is CASSRVPGGADTEAFS. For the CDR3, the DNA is TGTGCCAGCAGTCGCGTACCCGGGGGCGCGGACACTGAAGCTTTCTCT.

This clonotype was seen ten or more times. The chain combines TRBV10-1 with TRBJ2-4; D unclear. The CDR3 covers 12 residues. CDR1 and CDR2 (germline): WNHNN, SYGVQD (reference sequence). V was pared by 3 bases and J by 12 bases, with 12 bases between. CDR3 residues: CASSEGQQYQYF. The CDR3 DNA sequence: TGCGCCAGCAGTGAAGGTCAGCAATATCAGTACTTC.

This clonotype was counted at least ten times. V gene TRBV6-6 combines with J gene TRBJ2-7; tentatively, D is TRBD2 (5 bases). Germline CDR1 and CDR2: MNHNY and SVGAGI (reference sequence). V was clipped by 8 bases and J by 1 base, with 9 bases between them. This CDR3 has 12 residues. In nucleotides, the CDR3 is TGTGCCAGCGGAGGTTATTCCTACGAGCAGTACTTC. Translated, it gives CASGGYSYEQYF.

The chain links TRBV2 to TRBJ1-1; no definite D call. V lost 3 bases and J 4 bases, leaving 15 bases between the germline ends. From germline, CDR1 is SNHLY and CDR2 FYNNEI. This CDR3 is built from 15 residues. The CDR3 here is CASSDGSRMSTEAFF. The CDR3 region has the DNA TGTGCCAGCAGTGACGGATCGAGGATGAGCACTGAAGCTTTCTTT.

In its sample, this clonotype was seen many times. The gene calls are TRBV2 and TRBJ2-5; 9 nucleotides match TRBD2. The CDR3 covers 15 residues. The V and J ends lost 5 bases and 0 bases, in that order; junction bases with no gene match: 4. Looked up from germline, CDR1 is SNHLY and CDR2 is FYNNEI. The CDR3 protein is CASSNGLAYQETQYF. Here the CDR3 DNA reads TGTGCCAGCAGTAACGGACTAGCGTACCAAGAGACCCAGTACTTC.

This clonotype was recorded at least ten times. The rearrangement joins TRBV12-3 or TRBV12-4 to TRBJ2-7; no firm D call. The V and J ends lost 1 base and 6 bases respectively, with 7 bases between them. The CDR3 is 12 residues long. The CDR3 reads CASSLGGFEQYF. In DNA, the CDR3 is TGTGCCAGCAGTTTAGGTGGGTTCGAGCAGTACTTC.

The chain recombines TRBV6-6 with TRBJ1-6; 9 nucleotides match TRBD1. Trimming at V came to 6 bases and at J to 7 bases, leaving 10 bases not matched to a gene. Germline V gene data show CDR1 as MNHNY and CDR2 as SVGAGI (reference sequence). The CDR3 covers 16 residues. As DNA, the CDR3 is TGTGCCAGCAGCCACTTTGACAGGGGGAAGAATTCACCCCTCCACTTT. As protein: CASSHFDRGKNSPLHF.

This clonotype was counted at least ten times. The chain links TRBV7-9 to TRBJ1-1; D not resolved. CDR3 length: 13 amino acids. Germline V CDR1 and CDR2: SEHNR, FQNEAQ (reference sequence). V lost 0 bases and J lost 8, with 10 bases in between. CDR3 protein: CASSLAHTSEAFF. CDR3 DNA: TGTGCCAGCAGCTTAGCCCACACCTCGGAAGCTTTCTTT.

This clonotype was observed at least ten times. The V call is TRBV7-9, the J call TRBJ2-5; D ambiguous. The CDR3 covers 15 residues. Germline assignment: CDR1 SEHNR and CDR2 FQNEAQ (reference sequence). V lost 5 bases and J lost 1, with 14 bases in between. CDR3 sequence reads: CASSPQIRPQETQYF. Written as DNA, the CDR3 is TGTGCCAGCAGCCCCCAGATTAGACCCCAAGAGACCCAGTACTTC. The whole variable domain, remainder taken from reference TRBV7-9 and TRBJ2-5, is DTGVSQNPRHKITKRGQNVTFRCDPISEHNRLYWYRQTLGQGPEFLTYFQNEAQLEKSRLLSDRFSAERPKGSFSTLEIQRTEQGDSAMYLCASSPQIRPQETQYFGPGTRLLVL.

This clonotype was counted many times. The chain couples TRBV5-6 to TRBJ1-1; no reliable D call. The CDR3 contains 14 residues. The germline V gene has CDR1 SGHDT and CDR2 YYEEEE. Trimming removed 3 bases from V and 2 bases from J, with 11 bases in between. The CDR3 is CASSYPTPNTEAFF. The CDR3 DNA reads TGTGCCAGCAGCTACCCGACGCCAAACACTGAAGCTTTCTTT.

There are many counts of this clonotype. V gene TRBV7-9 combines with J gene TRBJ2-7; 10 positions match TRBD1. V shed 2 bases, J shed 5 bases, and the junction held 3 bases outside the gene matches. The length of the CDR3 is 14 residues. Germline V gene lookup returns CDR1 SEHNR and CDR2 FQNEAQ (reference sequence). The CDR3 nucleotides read TGTGCCAGCAGCTTATTGGGGACAGGGGACGAGCAGTACTTC. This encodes CASSLLGTGDEQYF.

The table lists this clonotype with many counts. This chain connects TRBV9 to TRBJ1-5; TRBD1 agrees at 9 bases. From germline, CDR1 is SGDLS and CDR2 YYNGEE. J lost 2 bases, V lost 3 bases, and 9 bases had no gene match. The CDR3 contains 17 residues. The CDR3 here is CASSESDRGFGNQPQHF. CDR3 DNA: TGTGCCAGCAGCGAGAGCGACAGGGGGTTTGGCAATCAGCCCCAGCATTTT. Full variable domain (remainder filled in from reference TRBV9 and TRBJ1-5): DSGVTQTPKHLITATGQRVTLRCSPRSGDLSVYWYQQSLDQGLQFLIQYYNGEERAKGNILERFSAQQFPDLHSELNLSSLELGDSALYFCASSESDRGFGNQPQHFGDGTRLSIL.

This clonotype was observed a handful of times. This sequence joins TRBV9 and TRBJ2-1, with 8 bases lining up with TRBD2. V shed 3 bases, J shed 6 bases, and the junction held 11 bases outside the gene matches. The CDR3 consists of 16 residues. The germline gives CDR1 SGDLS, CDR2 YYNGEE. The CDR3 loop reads CASSAWGTSGSNEQFF. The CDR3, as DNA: TGTGCCAGCAGCGCCTGGGGGACTAGTGGGTCCAATGAGCAGTTCTTC.

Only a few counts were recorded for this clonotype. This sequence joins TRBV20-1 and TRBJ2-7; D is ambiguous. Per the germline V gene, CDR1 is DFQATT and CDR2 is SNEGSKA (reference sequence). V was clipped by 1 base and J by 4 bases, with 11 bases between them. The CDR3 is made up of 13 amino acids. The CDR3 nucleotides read TGCAGTGCTAGAGGCAGCGTTTCGTACGAGCAGTACTTC. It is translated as CSARGSVSYEQYF.

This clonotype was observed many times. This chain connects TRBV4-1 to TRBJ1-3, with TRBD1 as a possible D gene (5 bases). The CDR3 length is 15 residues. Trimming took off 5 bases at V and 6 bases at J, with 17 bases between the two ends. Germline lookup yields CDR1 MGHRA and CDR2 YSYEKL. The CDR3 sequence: CASSSPTEGVNTIYF. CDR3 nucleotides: TGCGCCAGCAGCAGCCCTACAGAAGGGGTAAACACCATATATTTT.

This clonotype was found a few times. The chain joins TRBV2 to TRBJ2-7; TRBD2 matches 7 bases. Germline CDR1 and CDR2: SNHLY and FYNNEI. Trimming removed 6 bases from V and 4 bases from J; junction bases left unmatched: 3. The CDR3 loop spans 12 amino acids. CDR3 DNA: TGTGCCAGCAGATCTAGCGGTTACGAGCAGTACTTC. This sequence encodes CASRSSGYEQYF.

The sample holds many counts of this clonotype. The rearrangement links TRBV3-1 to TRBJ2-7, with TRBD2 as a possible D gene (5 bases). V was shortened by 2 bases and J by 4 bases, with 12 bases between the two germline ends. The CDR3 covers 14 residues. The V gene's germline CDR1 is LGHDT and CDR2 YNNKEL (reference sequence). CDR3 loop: CASSQFVSGYEQYF. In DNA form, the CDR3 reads TGTGCCAGCAGCCAATTTGTCTCGGGGTACGAGCAGTACTTC.

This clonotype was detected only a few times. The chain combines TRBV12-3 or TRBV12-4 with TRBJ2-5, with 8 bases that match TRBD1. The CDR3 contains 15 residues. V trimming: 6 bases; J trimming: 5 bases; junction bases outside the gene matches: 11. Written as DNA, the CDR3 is TGTGCCAGCAGCACCGACAGGGGCATTACGGAGACCCAGTACTTC. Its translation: CASSTDRGITETQYF.

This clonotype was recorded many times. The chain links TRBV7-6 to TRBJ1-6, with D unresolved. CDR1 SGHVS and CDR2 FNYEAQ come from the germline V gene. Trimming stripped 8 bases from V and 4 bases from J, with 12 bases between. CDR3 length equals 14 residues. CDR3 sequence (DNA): TGTGCCAGCGGGCAAGAACCTTATAATTCACCCCTCCACTTT. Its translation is CASGQEPYNSPLHF.

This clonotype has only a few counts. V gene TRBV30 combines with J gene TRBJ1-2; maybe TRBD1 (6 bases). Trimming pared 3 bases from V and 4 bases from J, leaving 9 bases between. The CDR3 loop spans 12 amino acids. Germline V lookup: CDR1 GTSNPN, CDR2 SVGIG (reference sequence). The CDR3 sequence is CAWSLDSYGYTF. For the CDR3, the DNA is TGTGCCTGGAGCCTGGACAGCTATGGCTACACCTTC.

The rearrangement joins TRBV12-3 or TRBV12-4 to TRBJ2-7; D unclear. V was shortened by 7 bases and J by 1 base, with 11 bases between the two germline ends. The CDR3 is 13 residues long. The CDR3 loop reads CASTWLGSYEQYF. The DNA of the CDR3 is TGTGCCAGCACCTGGCTGGGATCCTACGAGCAGTACTTC.